This TCR beta chain originates from a study of CD8+ T cells in alopecia areata. Extracted RNA was reverse transcribed, and the resulting cDNA served as sequencing template. The protocol was immunoSEQ multiplex PCR, while the TCRdb copy is restricted to in-frame clones and leaves out a portion. The data show some 130,000 clones, nearly 55% seen once. This clone showed up just a few times. Its antigen is unidentified. Study observations and caveats: Just one nonresponder means the tie between baseline CD8+ expansion and response stays uncertain. Higher clonality and more expanded CD8+ clones appeared in lesional than normal scalp.

The J segment lost 3 bases and the V segment lost 3 bases, leaving 2 bases of the junction unmatched. CDR3 length: 13 amino acids. Germline V CDR1 and CDR2: SQVTM, ANQGSEA. Treatment indicated: oral pan-JAK inhibitor, 5-10 mg twice daily. The sequenced sample was CD8+ T cells sorted from blood, obtained at week 4, from a patient treated with tofacitinib. This clonotype originated in a human donor with alopecia areata. The chain joins TRBV29-1 to TRBJ1-2, with 9 bases fitting TRBD1. The CDR3 coding sequence is TGCAGCGTTGAGGGACAGGGTCACTATGGCTACACCTTC. Translated, it gives CSVEGQGHYGYTF.